This is a list of T cell receptor beta chains from one sample in a study of blood T cell repertoires in COVID-19. Data came from immunoSEQ multiplex PCR; TCRdb stores just in-frame clones and leaves some out. Of 400,000 or so clones in the sample, around 87% were seen once. Sequenced: PBMCs or T cells enriched from blood (not recorded which). The receptors were gathered from a man in his forties or fifties in a cohort exposed to, infected with or recovered from COVID-19 (not recorded which). Each CDR3 is given with its conserved first and last residue. Fields, in order: V gene, J gene, clone size, D gene, CDR3 protein, CDR3 DNA. D genes are given only for firm matches. Not all rows give a size; the values are once, few, many and, for expanded clones, a class.

TRBV30	TRBJ1-4	-	-	CAWSVSATNEKLFF	TGTGCCTGGAGTGTATCCGCAACTAATGAAAAACTGTTTTTT
TRBV27	TRBJ2-5	-	TRBD2	CASRGHHGLASKTQYF	TGTGCCAGCAGGGGGCATCATGGACTAGCTAGTAAGACCCAGTACTTC
TRBV2	TRBJ2-7	-	-	CASHAPGVYYEQYF	TGTGCCAGCCATGCTCCGGGAGTCTACTACGAGCAGTACTTC
TRBV5-1	TRBJ2-7	-	-	CASSLAGGGSAYEQYF	TGCGCCAGCAGCTTGGCGGGGGGCGGGAGTGCCTACGAGCAGTACTTC
TRBV28	TRBJ1-3	-	-	CASSSPGYRANSGNTIYF	TGTGCCAGCAGTTCCCCCGGATACAGGGCAAACTCTGGAAACACCATATATTTT
TRBV11-3	TRBJ2-7	-	TRBD1	CASSFSKPGQGPYEQYF	TGTGCCAGCAGCTTTAGTAAACCGGGACAGGGCCCCTACGAGCAGTACTTC
TRBV5-1	TRBJ2-7	-	TRBD1	CASSVQGAAYEQYF	TGCGCCAGCAGCGTACAGGGGGCAGCCTACGAGCAGTACTTC
TRBV6-5	TRBJ1-2	-	-	CASSPARNYGYTF	TGTGCCAGCAGTCCCGCCCGGAACTATGGCTACACCTTC
TRBV18	TRBJ2-5	many	-	CASSPQGRPGETQYF	TGTGCCAGCTCGCCACAGGGGAGGCCCGGGGAGACCCAGTACTTC
TRBV7-9	TRBJ2-7	-	TRBD2	CASVTGTSGSQGEQYF	TGTGCCAGCGTCACGGGAACTAGCGGGAGCCAGGGAGAGCAGTACTTC
TRBV5-1	TRBJ2-5	-	-	CASSFPTAGRTQYF	TGCGCCAGCAGCTTCCCGACAGCCGGGAGGACCCAGTACTTC
TRBV11-3	TRBJ2-3	once	TRBD2	CASSLGLAGVGDTQYF	TGTGCCAGCAGCCTGGGACTAGCGGGAGTCGGGGATACGCAGTATTTT
TRBV6-1	TRBJ2-4	-	TRBD2	CASSEESGRGIQYF	TGTGCCAGCAGTGAAGAGAGCGGGAGGGGCATTCAGTACTTC
TRBV28	TRBJ1-2	-	TRBD1	CAATGQQGGYTF	TGTGCCGCCACGGGACAGCAGGGTGGCTACACCTTC
TRBV28	TRBJ2-7	few	-	CASNRHGYEQYF	TGTGCCAGCAACAGACATGGTTACGAGCAGTACTTC
TRBV18	TRBJ1-4	-	TRBD1	CASSPGGDRGEKLFF	TGTGCCAGCTCACCCGGAGGGGACAGGGGAGAAAAACTGTTTTTT
TRBV3-1/TRBV3-2	TRBJ2-3	-	-	CASSQGAVNTQYF	TGTGCCAGCAGCCAAGGGGCCGTGAATACGCAGTATTTT
TRBV19	TRBJ2-1	-	TRBD2	CASSRLAGEQFF	TGTGCCAGTAGTCGCCTAGCGGGAGAACAGTTCTTC
TRBV6-1	TRBJ1-2	-	-	CASSEGAGEIYNYGYTF	TGTGCCAGCAGTGAAGGGGCAGGGGAGATTTATAACTATGGCTACACCTTC
TRBV10-1	TRBJ2-1	-	TRBD2	CASSDGLAGSNEQFF	TGCGCCAGCAGTGATGGGCTAGCGGGCAGCAATGAGCAGTTCTTC
TRBV3-1/TRBV3-2	TRBJ1-1	once	-	CASRPGHLMNTEAFF	TGTGCCAGCAGGCCGGGACACCTAATGAACACTGAAGCTTTCTTT
TRBV19	TRBJ1-5	once	TRBD1	CASSPLDRGRGQPQHF	TGTGCCAGTAGTCCCCTGGACAGGGGGAGAGGGCAGCCCCAGCATTTT
TRBV7-2	TRBJ2-7	-	TRBD2	CASRSLAGDYEQYF	TGTGCCAGCAGATCTCTAGCGGGAGATTACGAGCAGTACTTC
TRBV5-6	TRBJ2-7	-	TRBD2	CASSTLLAGSLYEQYF	TGTGCCAGCAGCACATTACTAGCGGGAAGTCTCTACGAGCAGTACTTC
TRBV4-1	TRBJ2-1	-	TRBD2	CASKRDLGREGEQFF	TGCGCCAGCAAACGAGATTTGGGGAGGGAGGGAGAGCAGTTCTTC
TRBV6-5	TRBJ2-2	-	-	CASSMAGSGELFF	TGTGCCAGCAGTATGGCAGGATCCGGGGAGCTGTTTTTT
TRBV4-2	TRBJ2-7	-	TRBD1	CASGTGTGNAYEQYF	TGTGCCAGCGGGACCGGGACAGGCAACGCCTACGAGCAGTACTTC
TRBV7-3	TRBJ2-2	-	TRBD1	CASSSDRAGELFF	TGTGCCAGCAGCTCAGACAGGGCCGGGGAGCTGTTTTTT
TRBV10-3	TRBJ2-1	-	TRBD2	CAISDARTRVDNEQFF	TGTGCCATCAGCGACGCGAGGACTAGGGTAGACAATGAGCAGTTCTTC
TRBV24-1	TRBJ1-3	-	-	CATTGTNGNTIYF	TGTGCCACCACCGGGACAAATGGAAACACCATATATTTT
TRBV30	TRBJ1-1	-	TRBD1	CAWSVTDRGEAFF	TGTGCCTGGAGTGTAACTGACAGGGGGGAAGCTTTCTTT
TRBV18	TRBJ1-3	-	-	CASSDTNNSGNTIYF	TGTGCCAGCTCAGACACGAACAACTCTGGAAACACCATATATTTT